The clone carrying this T cell receptor (beta chain) was counted a few times. This sample was included in a study of T cells in Graves' hyperthyroidism and ophthalmopathy. In making diagnoses, clinical symptoms, serum thyroxine and TRAb, thyroid ultrasound and orbital computed tomography were all used. Amplified TCR beta CDR3 regions came from RNA transcripts. RT-PCR in the first round (using the HTBI primer set) targeted the TCR CDR3. TCRdb re-derived calls from the multiplex PCR reads in MiXCR, one entry per CDR3 protein. The sample contains 690,000 or so distinct CDR3 sequences, roughly a sixth of which appear only once. The sample taken for sequencing was blood. This TCR came from a woman in her forties or fifties with Graves' hyperthyroidism that later progressed to Graves' ophthalmopathy.

CDR3 sequence reads: CASRPPPGQGFFVDLNTEAFF. CDR3 nucleotide sequence: TGTGCCAGCAGACCACCCCCGGGACAGGGGTTTTTTGTGGATCTGAACACTGAAGCTTTCTTT. This rearrangement joins TRBV6-1 to TRBJ1-1, with 10 positions matching TRBD1. Germline lookup yields CDR1 MNHNS and CDR2 SASEGT. CDR3 length equals 21 residues. The V and J ends lost 6 bases and 0 bases, in that order; junction bases with no gene match: 22.